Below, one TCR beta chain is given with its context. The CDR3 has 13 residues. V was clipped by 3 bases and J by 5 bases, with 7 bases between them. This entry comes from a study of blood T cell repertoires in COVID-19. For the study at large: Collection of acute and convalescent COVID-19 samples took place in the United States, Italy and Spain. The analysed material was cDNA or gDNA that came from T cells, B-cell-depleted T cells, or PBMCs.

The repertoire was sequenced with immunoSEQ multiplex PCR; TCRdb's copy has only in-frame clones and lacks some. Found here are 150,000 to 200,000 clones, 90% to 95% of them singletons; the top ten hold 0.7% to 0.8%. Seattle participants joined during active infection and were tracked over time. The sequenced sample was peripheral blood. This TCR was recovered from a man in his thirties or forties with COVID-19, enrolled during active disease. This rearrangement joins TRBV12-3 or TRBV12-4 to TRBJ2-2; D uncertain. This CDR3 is CASSFFATGELFF. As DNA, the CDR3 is TGTGCCAGCAGTTTTTTTGCGACCGGGGAGCTGTTTTTT.